This T cell receptor (beta chain) appears in the sequencing data of a study of T cell responses to AZD1222 COVID-19 vaccine. This CDR3 comprises 14 residues. The germline V gene has CDR1 SGHTS and CDR2 YDEGEE. V dropped 5 bases and J dropped 1 base, with 13 bases sitting between them. Clones were read by immunoSEQ multiplex PCR, and TCRdb kept only the in-frame ones, dropping some. Of about 110,000 clones detected, about 90% appear once; the ten largest clones hold roughly 7.8%. This clonotype was sampled from an adult in good health. This specimen was peripheral blood, taken on day 0 of AZD1222 vaccination. The chain links TRBV5-8 to TRBJ2-7, with D possibly called TRBD1 or TRBD2 (5 bases each). DNA for the CDR3: TGTGCCAGCAGAACCGGGACGGCTTCCTACGAGCAGTACTTC. Its translation is CASRTGTASYEQYF.